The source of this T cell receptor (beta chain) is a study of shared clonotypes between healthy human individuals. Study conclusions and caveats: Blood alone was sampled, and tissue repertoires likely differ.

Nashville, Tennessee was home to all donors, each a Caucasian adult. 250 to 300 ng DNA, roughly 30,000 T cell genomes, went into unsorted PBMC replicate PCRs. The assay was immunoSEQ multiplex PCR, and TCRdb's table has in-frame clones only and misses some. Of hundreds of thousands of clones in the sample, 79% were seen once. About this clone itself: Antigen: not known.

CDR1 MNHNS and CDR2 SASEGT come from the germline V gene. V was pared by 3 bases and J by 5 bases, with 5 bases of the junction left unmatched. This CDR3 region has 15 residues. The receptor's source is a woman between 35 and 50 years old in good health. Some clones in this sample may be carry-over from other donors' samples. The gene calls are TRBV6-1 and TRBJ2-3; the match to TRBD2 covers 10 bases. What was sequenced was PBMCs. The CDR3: CASSDMGLAIDTQYF. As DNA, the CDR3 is TGTGCCAGCAGTGATATGGGACTAGCGATAGATACGCAGTATTTT.